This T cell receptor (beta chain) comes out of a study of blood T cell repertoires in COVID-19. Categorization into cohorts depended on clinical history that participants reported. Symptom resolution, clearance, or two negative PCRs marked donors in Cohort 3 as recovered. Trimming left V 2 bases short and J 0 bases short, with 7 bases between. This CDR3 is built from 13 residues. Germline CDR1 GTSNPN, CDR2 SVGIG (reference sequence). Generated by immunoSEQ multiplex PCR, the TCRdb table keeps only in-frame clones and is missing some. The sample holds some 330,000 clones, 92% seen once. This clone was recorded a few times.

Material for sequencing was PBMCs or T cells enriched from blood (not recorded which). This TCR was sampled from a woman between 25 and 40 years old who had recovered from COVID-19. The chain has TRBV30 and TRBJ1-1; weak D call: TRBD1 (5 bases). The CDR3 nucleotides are TGTGCCTGGAGTCTACAGGTGAACACTGAAGCTTTCTTT. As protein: CAWSLQVNTEAFF.